This T cell receptor (beta chain) was recorded in a study of OX40 agonist ivuxolimab in advanced cancers. About the study: With a range of roughly 20 to 90, age averaged approximately 54 years, and about 83% were male.

On this clone itself: Its antigen is not known.

Study results and caveats: What antigens the expanded peripheral T cells recognized was never established.

Autoimmune disease history or systemic immunosuppression excluded patients. Sequenced by immunoSEQ multiplex PCR; TCRdb stores in-frame clones only, minus some. The sample lists 95,000 to 100,000 clones, about 92% occurring once. This sequence originates from an adult with an advanced solid tumor such as melanoma, head and neck, liver or kidney cancer. The sample consisted of CD4+ or CD8+ T cells sorted from blood, taken in a trial of the OX40 agonist ivuxolimab.

The CDR3 reads CAWMRGLNYEQYF. The DNA for the CDR3 is TGTGCCTGGATGAGGGGTCTAAACTACGAGCAGTACTTC. The chain employs TRBV30 and TRBJ2-5; D may match TRBD1 or TRBD2 (5 bases each). The DNA end is more similar to TRBJ2-7, so the J call may be wrong. Germline CDR1 GTSNPN, CDR2 SVGIG (reference sequence). The CDR3 is made up of 13 amino acids.